The 27 T cell receptor beta chains below come from one sample, sequenced in a study of shared clonotypes between healthy human individuals. TCRdb's copy holds only in-frame clones and misses some; the assay was immunoSEQ multiplex PCR. The sample yields around 1,100,000 clones, roughly 80% seen once. The material sequenced was memory CD4+ T cells from PBMCs. The subset: CD45RA-negative fraction. The receptors shown here come from a man younger than 30 in good health. Some clones in this sample may be carry-over from other donors' samples.

V gene TRBV5-6 combines with J gene TRBJ1-2, with 9 nucleotides matching TRBD1. V lost 4 bases to trimming and J lost 2 bases; unmatched junction nucleotides: 6. CDR3 length: 15 residues. The germline V gene has CDR1 SGHDT and CDR2 YYEEEE. The CDR3 DNA sequence: TGTGCCAGCAGCCGAGGACAGGGGTACAACTATGGCTACACCTTC. This codes for CASSRGQGYNYGYTF.

This chain uses TRBV7-9 with TRBJ2-7; tentative D call: TRBD2 (6 bases). Germline CDR1 is SEHNR and CDR2 is FQNEAQ (reference sequence). The CDR3 loop spans 16 amino acids. Between the trimmed V and J ends, which lost 4 bases and 9 bases, there was a span of 25 bases. CDR3 DNA sequence: TGTGCCAGCAGCTCCCCCTCGGGGGTAGCGGACTTATTGCAGTACTTC. This gives the protein CASSSPSGVADLLQYF.

This chain links TRBV30 with TRBJ2-7; weak D call: TRBD1 (6 bases). In germline, CDR1 is GTSNPN, CDR2 SVGIG (reference sequence). V lost 5 bases, J lost 6 bases, and 11 bases lay in between. CDR3 length equals 11 residues. CDR3 in amino acids: CAWSSRGEQYF. For the CDR3, the DNA is TGTGCCTGGTCCTCCAGGGGCGAGCAGTACTTC.

V gene TRBV10-3 combines with J gene TRBJ2-3; D not resolved. Per the germline V gene, CDR1 is ENHRY and CDR2 is SYGVKD. The CDR3 covers 12 residues. Trimming shortened V by 6 bases and J by 0 bases, and 4 bases separated the two germline ends. CDR3: CAIRASTDTQYF. CDR3 DNA: TGTGCCATCAGAGCTAGCACAGATACGCAGTATTTT.

Written as DNA, the CDR3 is TGTGCCAGCAGCTATGCGGGACAGGGGTTGGAGACCCAGTACTTC. Translated, it gives CASSYAGQGLETQYF. V usage is TRBV7-2 and J usage is TRBJ2-5; TRBD1 agrees at 10 bases. Per the germline V gene, CDR1 is SGHTA and CDR2 is FQGNSA. The V segment lost 4 bases and the J segment 5 bases; nucleotides outside the gene matches: 7. The CDR3 sequence is 15 residues long.

The gene calls are TRBV21-1 and TRBJ2-5; TRBD1, the table's D call, lacks a check against the DNA. TRBV21-1 is marked as a pseudogene. The CDR3 contains 15 residues. CDR3 amino acids: CASQIWDSNQETQYF. In DNA form, the CDR3 reads TGTGCCAGCCAGATTTGGGACAGCAACCAAGAGACCCAGTACTTC.

This CDR3 is CSASVSAEAFF. The CDR3 region has the DNA TGCAGTGCTAGCGTGAGCGCTGAAGCTTTCTTT. The genes are TRBV20-1 and TRBJ1-1; no firm D call. Trimming left V 3 bases short and J 6 bases short, with 8 bases between. This CDR3 has 11 amino acids. Germline CDR1 reads DFQATT; CDR2 reads SNEGSKA (reference sequence).

Worth noting for this clone: The same CDR3 arises from other DNA sequences in this sample as well. V usage is TRBV11-2 and J usage is TRBJ2-5; D not certain. Germline loops: CDR1 SGHAT, CDR2 FQNNGV. The V and J ends lost 5 bases and 1 base respectively, with 11 bases between them. This CDR3 has 14 amino acids. CDR3 protein: CASSPRQVQETQYF. In DNA form, the CDR3 reads TGTGCCAGCAGCCCAAGACAAGTCCAAGAGACCCAGTACTTC.

This sequence joins TRBV5-1 and TRBJ2-1; 8 nucleotides agree with TRBD2. From germline, CDR1 is SGHRS and CDR2 YFSETQ. With 3 bases clipped from V and 9 bases from J, the junction kept 11 bases outside the gene matches. The CDR3 loop spans 15 amino acids. The CDR3 spells CASSSFLSGDGEQFF. The CDR3 DNA sequence: TGCGCCAGCAGCTCTTTCCTTAGCGGGGACGGTGAGCAGTTCTTC.

The chain's CDR3 is CASSLSGEGTIQYF. The CDR3 region has the DNA TGTGCCAGCAGCTTGTCGGGTGAGGGGACCATTCAGTACTTC. The rearrangement links TRBV5-6 to TRBJ2-4, with D perhaps assigned TRBD1 or TRBD2 (5 bases each). The CDR3 extends over 14 amino acids. V lost 1 base and J 9 bases, leaving 14 bases between the germline ends. Germline CDR1 is SGHDT and CDR2 is YYEEEE.

V usage is TRBV6-4 and J usage is TRBJ1-2; D is uncertain. CDR1 MRHNA and CDR2 SNTAGT come from the germline V gene. The CDR3 extends over 15 amino acids. Trimming took off 6 bases at V and 0 bases at J, with 14 bases between the two ends. This CDR3 is CASSPGLIANYGYTF. The CDR3 DNA follows: TGTGCCAGCAGCCCCGGACTGATAGCTAACTATGGCTACACCTTC.

This chain joins TRBV5-1 and TRBJ2-5; the D is unclear. Deletions cut 4 bases from V and 3 bases from J, with 16 bases between. The CDR3 has 15 amino acids. Germline lookup yields CDR1 SGHRS and CDR2 YFSETQ. This chain's CDR3 is CASSRAMPPEETQYF. CDR3 in DNA: TGCGCCAGCAGCCGGGCCATGCCACCGGAAGAGACCCAGTACTTC.

The chain carries TRBV19 and TRBJ1-2; D is undetermined. Germline assignment: CDR1 LNHDA and CDR2 SQIVND (reference sequence). V was trimmed by 1 base and J by 4 bases, leaving 4 bases between them. The CDR3 runs 12 residues. In DNA, the CDR3 is TGTGCCAGTAGTATAGGGCCCTATGGCTACACCTTC. This encodes CASSIGPYGYTF.

This clone was observed once. The J gene is TRBJ2-7, the V gene TRBV7-2; 9 bases are a match to TRBD2. V dropped 3 bases and J dropped 4; count of bases not matched to a gene: 4. CDR1 and CDR2 from the germline V gene are SGHTA and FQGNSA. The CDR3 contains 14 residues. CDR3 bases: TGTGCCAGCAGCTTTCAAAGCGGGAGGTACGAGCAGTACTTC. Translated, it gives CASSFQSGRYEQYF. Full variable domain (missing parts from reference TRBV7-2 and TRBJ2-7): GAGVSQSPSNKVTEKGKDVELRCDPISGHTALYWYRQSLGQGLEFLIYFQGNSAPDKSGLPSDRFSAERTGGSVSTLTIQRTQQEDSAVYLCASSFQSGRYEQYFGPGTRLTVT.

This clone was seen a few times. The V call is TRBV5-6, the J call TRBJ2-7, with 10 bases lining up with TRBD1. The trim removed 3 bases at V and 2 bases at J, leaving 14 bases unmatched. The length of the CDR3 is 18 residues. Germline-derived CDR1 and CDR2 are SGHDT and YYEEEE. In DNA form, the CDR3 reads TGTGCCAGCAGCTCCCACCGGGACAGGGGTATCGTTACCTACGAGCAGTACTTC. As protein: CASSSHRDRGIVTYEQYF. Full variable domain (rest looked up from reference TRBV5-6 and TRBJ2-7): DAGVTQSPTHLIKTRGQQVTLRCSPKSGHDTVSWYQQALGQGPQFIFQYYEEEERQRGNFPDRFSGHQFPNYSSELNVNALLLGDSALYLCASSSHRDRGIVTYEQYFGPGTRLTVT.

J is TRBJ2-1 and V is TRBV6-5; the match to TRBD2 covers 7 bases. The germline CDR1 and CDR2 sequences are MNHEY and SVGAGI. J gave up 9 bases and V 1 base, and 9 bases lay outside the gene matches. The CDR3 has 15 amino acids. Here the CDR3 DNA reads TGTGCCAGCAGTTACTATGGGGGAGGGCCGGGTGAGCAGTTCTTC. Translating gives CASSYYGGGPGEQFF.

This clone has just a few counts. The J gene is TRBJ1-5, the V gene TRBV15; D is perhaps TRBD1 (6 bases). The germline V gene has CDR1 LNHNV and CDR2 YYDKDF (reference sequence). V shed 0 bases and J shed 0 bases, with 24 bases lying between them. The CDR3 is made up of 21 amino acids. The CDR3 loop is CATSRDRRGAGEGNSNQPQHF. The CDR3 region has the DNA TGTGCCACCAGCAGAGATCGAAGAGGAGCAGGGGAGGGAAATAGCAATCAGCCCCAGCATTTT.

The chain couples TRBV4-2 to TRBJ1-2, with D unresolved. V gave up 1 base and J gave up 6 bases, with 9 bases separating them. The CDR3 totals 13 residues. Germline V gives CDR1 LGHNA, CDR2 YNFKEQ. CDR3 sequence reads: CASSQVAGNGYTF. CDR3 sequence (DNA): TGTGCCAGCAGCCAAGTTGCGGGGAATGGCTACACCTTC.

The rearrangement uses TRBV19 and TRBJ1-5, with TRBD1 matching 10 bases. CDR1 LNHDA and CDR2 SQIVND come from the germline V gene (reference sequence). V dropped 4 bases and J dropped 4; count of bases not matched to a gene: 7. The CDR3 runs 16 residues. The CDR3 bases are TGTGCCAGTAGTAAGCGGGGGGACAGGGGAAATCAGCCCCAGCATTTT. Protein product: CASSKRGDRGNQPQHF.

This clone was seen once. The rearrangement uses TRBV18 and TRBJ2-5; D is unresolved. Germline-derived CDR1 and CDR2 are KGHSH and LQKENI. The CDR3 is 15 amino acids. The germline V and J ends were trimmed by 0 bases and 6 bases, with 14 bases remaining between them. CDR3 residues: CASSPPMGRAKTQYF. Written as DNA, the CDR3 is TGTGCCAGCTCACCACCGATGGGAAGGGCGAAGACCCAGTACTTC.

The chain links TRBV28 to TRBJ1-3, with a possible D match to TRBD1 (6 bases). V gave up 6 bases and J gave up 7 bases, with 19 bases separating them. CDR1 and CDR2 from the germline V gene are MDHEN and SYDVKM. CDR3 length equals 15 residues. The CDR3, as DNA: TGTGCCAGCAGGGGAAGGGGGGGCGCAGGGAACACCATATATTTT. It codes for CASRGRGGAGNTIYF.

This chain joins TRBV5-1 and TRBJ2-2, with a possible D match to TRBD1 (6 bases). The CDR3 has 15 residues. Germline V CDR1 and CDR2: SGHRS, YFSETQ. The V and J ends lost 4 bases and 5 bases respectively, with 15 bases between them. In DNA, the CDR3 is TGCGCCAGCAGCCCACTTGAACAGGGAACCGGGGAGCTGTTTTTT. Amino acids: CASSPLEQGTGELFF.

The chain couples TRBV10-1 to TRBJ2-1; D is tentatively TRBD1 or TRBD2 (5 bases each). The germline V gene encodes CDR1 WNHNN and CDR2 SYGVQD (reference sequence). The CDR3 has 16 amino acids. V lost 2 bases and J 0 bases, leaving 11 bases between the germline ends. Written as DNA, the CDR3 is TGCGCCAGCAGTGAGGGGGCTAGCAGCTCCTACAATGAGCAGTTCTTC. It codes for CASSEGASSSYNEQFF.

This chain uses TRBV27 with TRBJ2-7, with 10 bases matching TRBD2. CDR3 length: 15 amino acids. V trimming: 7 bases; J trimming: 6 bases; junction bases outside the gene matches: 12. Germline V gene sequence: CDR1 MNHEY, CDR2 SMNVEV (reference sequence). The CDR3 sequence: CASKKASGRSSEQYF. The DNA for the CDR3 is TGTGCCAGCAAGAAGGCTAGCGGGAGAAGTAGCGAGCAGTACTTC.

This chain links TRBV5-1 with TRBJ1-2; TRBD1 is a possible D gene (6 bases). Germline CDR1 reads SGHRS; CDR2 reads YFSETQ. The CDR3 loop spans 16 amino acids. Trimming left V 7 bases short and J 3 bases short, with 22 bases between. CDR3 sequence: CASAVGGGGSDYGYTF. The CDR3 DNA follows: TGCGCCAGCGCCGTCGGCGGGGGCGGGTCGGACTATGGCTACACCTTC.

The chain couples TRBV7-9 to TRBJ1-1; D is possibly TRBD1 (5 bases). This CDR3 has 13 amino acids. The germline V gene has CDR1 SEHNR and CDR2 FQNEAQ (reference sequence). The V and J ends lost 4 bases and 5 bases respectively, with 11 bases between them. The CDR3 here is CASSSREWTEAFF. CDR3 nucleotide sequence: TGTGCCAGCAGCTCCAGGGAGTGGACTGAAGCTTTCTTT. The full variable domain, completed using reference TRBV7-9 and TRBJ1-1, is DTGVSQNPRHKITKRGQNVTFRCDPISEHNRLYWYRQTLGQGPEFLTYFQNEAQLEKSRLLSDRFSAERPKGSFSTLEIQRTEQGDSAMYLCASSSREWTEAFFGQGTRLTVV.

This chain joins TRBV27 and TRBJ2-3, with a possible D match to TRBD2 (6 bases). Trimming stripped 8 bases from V and 5 bases from J, with 23 bases between. From germline, CDR1 is MNHEY and CDR2 SMNVEV (reference sequence). The CDR3 is 16 amino acids. The CDR3 bases are TGTGCCAGCGGGGAGTGGGTCTCGGGAGTTGGAGATACGCAGTATTTT. Translation: CASGEWVSGVGDTQYF.